A single T cell receptor beta chain is shown here with its context. The antigen remains undetermined. CDR3 length: 13 amino acids. V lost 0 bases and J lost 11, with 13 bases in between. CDR1 is SGHVS, CDR2 FQNEAQ, per germline. The data were taken from a study of OX40 agonist ivuxolimab in advanced cancers. The study's findings and limits: Not determined was the antigen specificity of the expanded peripheral T cells.

Some clones are missing from TCRdb's copy, which holds only in-frame ones; the method was immunoSEQ multiplex PCR. The data hold around 84,000 clones, with approximately 89% observed a single time. The chain recombines TRBV7-8 with TRBJ1-1, with D unclear. Specimen: CD4+ or CD8+ T cells sorted from blood, collected in a trial of the OX40 agonist ivuxolimab. The TCR comes from an adult with an advanced solid tumor such as melanoma, head and neck, liver or kidney cancer. CDR3 protein: CASSLAQGLSAFF. In nucleotides, the CDR3 is TGTGCCAGCAGCTTAGCGCAAGGTTTGAGTGCTTTCTTT.